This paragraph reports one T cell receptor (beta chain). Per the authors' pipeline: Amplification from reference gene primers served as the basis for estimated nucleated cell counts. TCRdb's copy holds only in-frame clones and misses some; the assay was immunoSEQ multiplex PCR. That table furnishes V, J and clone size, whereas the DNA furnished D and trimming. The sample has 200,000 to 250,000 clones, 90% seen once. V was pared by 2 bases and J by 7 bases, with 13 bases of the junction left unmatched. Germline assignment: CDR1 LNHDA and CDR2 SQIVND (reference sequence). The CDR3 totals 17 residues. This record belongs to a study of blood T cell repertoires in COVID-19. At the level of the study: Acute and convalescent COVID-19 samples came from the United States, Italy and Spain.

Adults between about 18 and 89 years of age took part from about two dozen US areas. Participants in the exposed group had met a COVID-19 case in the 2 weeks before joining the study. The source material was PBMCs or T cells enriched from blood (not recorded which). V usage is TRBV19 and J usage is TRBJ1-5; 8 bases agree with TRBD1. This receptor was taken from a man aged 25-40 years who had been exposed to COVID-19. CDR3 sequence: CASSITSRTGKLQPQHF. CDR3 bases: TGTGCCAGTAGTATAACTAGTAGGACAGGGAAACTACAGCCCCAGCATTTT.